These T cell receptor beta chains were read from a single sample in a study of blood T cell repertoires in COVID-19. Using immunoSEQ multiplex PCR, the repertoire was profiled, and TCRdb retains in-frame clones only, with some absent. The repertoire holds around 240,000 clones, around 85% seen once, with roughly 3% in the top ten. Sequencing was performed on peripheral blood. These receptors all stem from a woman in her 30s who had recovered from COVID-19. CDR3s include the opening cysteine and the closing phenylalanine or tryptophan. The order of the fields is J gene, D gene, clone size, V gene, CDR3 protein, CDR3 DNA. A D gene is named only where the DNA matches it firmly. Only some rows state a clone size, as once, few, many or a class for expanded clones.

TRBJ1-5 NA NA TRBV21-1 CASSPTGRGVSQPQHF TGTGCCAGCAGCCCGACGGGACGCGGGGTGAGTCAGCCCCAGCATTTT
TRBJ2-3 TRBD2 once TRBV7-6 CASSRTSGAADTQYF TGTGCCAGCAGTCGGACTAGCGGTGCTGCAGATACGCAGTATTTT
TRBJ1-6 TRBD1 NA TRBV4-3 CASSQDRGPNSPLHF TGCGCCAGCAGCCAAGACAGGGGGCCTAATTCACCCCTCCACTTT
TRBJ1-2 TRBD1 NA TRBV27 CASSPWGQNYGYTF TGTGCCAGCAGCCCCTGGGGACAGAACTATGGCTACACCTTC
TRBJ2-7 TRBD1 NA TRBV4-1 CASSPGQIFSEQYF TGCGCCAGCAGCCCGGGACAGATCTTCAGCGAGCAGTACTTC
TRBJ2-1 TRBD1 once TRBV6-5 CASRDRGYNEQFF TGTGCCAGCAGGGACAGGGGATACAATGAGCAGTTCTTC
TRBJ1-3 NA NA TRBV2 CASSEVPGGNTIYF TGTGCCAGCAGTGAAGTCCCGGGGGGAAACACCATATATTTT
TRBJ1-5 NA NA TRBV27 CASSLGAGVGQPQHF TGTGCCAGCAGTTTAGGGGCAGGGGTCGGACAGCCCCAGCATTTT
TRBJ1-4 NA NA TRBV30 CAWSVRGGGEKLFF TGTGCCTGGAGTGTACGAGGAGGAGGGGAAAAACTGTTTTTT
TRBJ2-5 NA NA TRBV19 CASSSVGGWQETQYF TGTGCCAGTAGTAGCGTCGGGGGTTGGCAAGAGACCCAGTACTTC
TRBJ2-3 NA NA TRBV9 CASSLRGSPDTQYF TGTGCCAGCAGCCTTCGGGGAAGCCCAGATACGCAGTATTTT
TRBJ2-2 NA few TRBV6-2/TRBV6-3 CASSQPGSLTGELFF TGTGCCAGCAGCCAACCGGGATCACTCACCGGGGAGCTGTTTTTT
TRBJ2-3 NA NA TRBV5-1 CASSLEPRPDTQYF TGCGCCAGCAGCTTGGAACCGCGGCCAGATACGCAGTATTTT
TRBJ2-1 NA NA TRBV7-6 CASSLAGSGYNEQFF TGTGCCAGCAGCTTAGCGGGGAGTGGCTACAATGAGCAGTTCTTC
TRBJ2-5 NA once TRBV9 CASSVGPLGELETQYF TGTGCCAGCAGCGTAGGTCCGCTGGGCGAGCTGGAGACCCAGTACTTC
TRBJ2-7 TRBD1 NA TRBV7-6 CASTPDRDRGYEQYF TGTGCCAGCACTCCAGACCGGGACAGGGGCTACGAGCAGTACTTC
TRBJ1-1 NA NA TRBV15 CATSSNLNRASTEAFF TGTGCCACCAGCAGCAACTTAAACAGGGCTAGCACTGAAGCTTTCTTT
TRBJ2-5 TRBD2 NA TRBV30 CAWSHHSGLAGKETQYF TGTGCCTGGAGTCACCATTCCGGACTAGCGGGGAAAGAGACCCAGTACTTC
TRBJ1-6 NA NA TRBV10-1 CASSPDGGSYNSPLHF TGCGCCAGCAGCCCGGACGGAGGCTCCTATAATTCACCCCTCCACTTT
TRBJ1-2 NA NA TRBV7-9 CASSLVGVSYGYTF TGTGCCAGCAGCTTAGTTGGAGTCTCCTATGGCTACACCTTC
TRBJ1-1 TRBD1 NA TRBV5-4 CASSSRSGTGAEAFF TGTGCCAGCAGCTCCAGATCCGGGACAGGCGCTGAAGCTTTCTTT
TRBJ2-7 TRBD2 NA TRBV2 CASTAGGIYEQYF TGTGCCAGCACGGCGGGGGGAATTTACGAGCAGTACTTC
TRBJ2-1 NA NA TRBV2 CASRTGVNEQFF TGTGCCAGTCGGACTGGGGTCAATGAGCAGTTCTTC
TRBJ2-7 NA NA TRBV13 CASSSRQRTSYEQYF TGTGCCAGCAGCTCCAGACAGAGAACGTCCTACGAGCAGTACTTC
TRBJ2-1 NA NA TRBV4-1 CASSQDSAEGYNEQFF TGCGCCAGCAGCCAGGATAGCGCCGAGGGTTACAATGAGCAGTTCTTC
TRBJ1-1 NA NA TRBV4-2 CASSQASGLIKGSAEAFF TGTGCCAGCAGCCAAGCCTCCGGGTTAATAAAGGGGTCGGCTGAAGCTTTCTTT
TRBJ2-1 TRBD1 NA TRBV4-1 CASSQNRGSYNEQFF TGCGCCAGCAGCCAGAACAGGGGTTCCTACAATGAGCAGTTCTTC
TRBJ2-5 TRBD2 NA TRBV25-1 CASSDGVMRGAQETQYF TGTGCCAGCAGTGACGGTGTTATGCGGGGGGCCCAAGAGACCCAGTACTTC
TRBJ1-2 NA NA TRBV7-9 CASSLGLGGYGYTF TGTGCCAGCAGCTTAGGCCTGGGGGGCTATGGCTACACCTTC
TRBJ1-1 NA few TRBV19 CASSIGRETNTEAFF TGTGCCAGTAGTATCGGGAGGGAGACAAACACTGAAGCTTTCTTT
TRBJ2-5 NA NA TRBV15 CATSRERGSAGTQYF TGTGCCACCAGCAGAGAAAGGGGGTCCGCGGGGACCCAGTACTTC
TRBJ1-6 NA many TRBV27 CASSSLAVPNSPLHF TGTGCCAGCAGTTCCCTGGCGGTCCCGAATTCACCCCTCCACTTT
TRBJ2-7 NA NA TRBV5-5 CASILELPYTYEQYF TGTGCCAGCATCCTAGAGCTCCCCTATACCTACGAGCAGTACTTC
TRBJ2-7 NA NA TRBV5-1 CARPRYYEQYF TGCGCCAGACCGAGGTACTACGAGCAGTACTTC
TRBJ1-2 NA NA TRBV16 CASSQYRDKNYGYTF TGTGCCAGCAGCCAATACCGGGACAAGAACTATGGCTACACCTTC
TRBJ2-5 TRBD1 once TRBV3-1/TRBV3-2 CASSQRGQVHQETQYF TGTGCCAGCAGCCAAAGGGGACAGGTTCACCAAGAGACCCAGTACTTC
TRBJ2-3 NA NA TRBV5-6 CASRRGPGTDTQYF TGTGCCAGCAGGCGGGGGCCCGGCACAGATACGCAGTATTTT
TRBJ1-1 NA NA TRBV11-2 CASTKTEDTEAFF TGTGCCAGCACCAAGACAGAGGACACTGAAGCTTTCTTT
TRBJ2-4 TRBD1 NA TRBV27 CASSLTGGPIQYF TGTGCCAGCAGTCTCACAGGGGGCCCCATTCAGTACTTC
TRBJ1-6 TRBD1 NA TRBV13 CASSSGTAFNSPLHF TGTGCCAGCAGCTCCGGGACAGCCTTCAATTCACCCCTCCACTTT
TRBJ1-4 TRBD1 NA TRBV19 CASSTQKGAGKLFF TGTGCCAGTAGTACCCAGAAGGGGGCCGGGAAACTGTTTTTT
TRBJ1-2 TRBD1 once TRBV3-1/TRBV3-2 CASSPIGGQGAVANYGYTF TGTGCCAGCAGCCCGATAGGCGGACAGGGGGCCGTGGCTAACTATGGCTACACCTTC
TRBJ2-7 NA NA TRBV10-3 CAISESSTDRNNYEQYF TGTGCCATCAGTGAGTCAAGCACAGACAGGAATAATTACGAGCAGTACTTC
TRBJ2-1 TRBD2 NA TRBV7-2 CASSLGLAGATIGEQFF TGTGCCAGCAGCTTAGGGCTAGCGGGGGCCACTATTGGCGAGCAGTTCTTC
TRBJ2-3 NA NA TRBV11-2 CASSARLTDTQYF TGTGCCAGCAGCGCCCGGTTAACAGATACGCAGTATTTT